Here is one TCR beta chain with its context. What it binds is unknown. This entry belongs to a study of somatic mutations in cytotoxic T cells in rheumatoid arthritis. Turning to the study itself: Immediately following diagnosis and ahead of any treatment, patient blood (less than 31 ml EDTA) was drawn.

With 3 bases removed from V and 10 bases from J, the gap between germline ends came to 16 bases. Germline V gives CDR1 SGHDT, CDR2 YYEEEE. The CDR3 has 13 residues. General study findings and limits: There was no knowledge of the antigen targets of the expanded CD8+ clones.

Sequencing was performed with immunoSEQ multiplex PCR; in TCRdb, only in-frame clones are kept and a portion is missing. Found here are roughly 6,400 clones, around 77% of them singletons; the top ten hold 10% to 11%. This chain joins TRBV5-6 and TRBJ1-1; no clear D gene. The sequenced material came from CD8+ T cells sorted from blood. The sequence was collected from an adult with rheumatoid arthritis. CDR3 nucleotides: TGTGCCAGCAGCTGGCGGGCAGCTACCGTAGCTTTCTTT. It translates to CASSWRAATVAFF.